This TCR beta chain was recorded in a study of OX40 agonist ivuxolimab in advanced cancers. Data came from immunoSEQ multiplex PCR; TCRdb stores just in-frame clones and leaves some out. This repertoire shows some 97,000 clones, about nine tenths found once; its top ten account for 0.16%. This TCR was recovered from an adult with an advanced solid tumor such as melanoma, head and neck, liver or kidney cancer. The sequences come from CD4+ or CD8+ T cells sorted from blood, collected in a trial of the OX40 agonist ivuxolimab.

CDR3 protein: CASSEYGATDTQYF. In nucleotides, the CDR3 is TGTGCCAGCAGTGAATACGGGGCCACAGATACGCAGTATTTT. The rearrangement uses TRBV25-1 and TRBJ2-3; D might be TRBD1 or TRBD2, each matching 5 bases. Looked up from germline, CDR1 is MGHDK and CDR2 is SYGVNS. The CDR3 extends over 14 amino acids. V gave up 0 bases and J gave up 2 bases, with 6 bases separating them.